Shown below are 18 T cell receptor beta chains from a single sample sequenced in a study. One entry per CDR3 protein, called by TCRdb with MiXCR from the RT-PCR reads. The data contain about 680,000 distinct CDR3 sequences, more than 13% of them singletons. The specimen was memory CD4+ T cells from blood. These receptor sequences come from a female donor in good health, serving as a healthy control.

The chain joins TRBV20-1 to TRBJ2-5; D uncertain. Trimming cost V 5 bases and J 7 bases, with 2 bases left between them. CDR1 DFQATT and CDR2 SNEGSKA come from the germline V gene (reference sequence). This CDR3 has 8 amino acids. CDR3 region: CSAGTQYF. CDR3 nucleotide sequence: TGCAGTGCTGGGACCCAGTACTTC.

This clonotype was observed a handful of times. This chain joins TRBV14 and TRBJ2-1; perhaps TRBD2 as D (6 bases). V was clipped by 3 bases and J by 6 bases, with 15 bases between them. The CDR3 length is 15 residues. Germline V gene data show CDR1 as SGHDN and CDR2 as FVKESK. CDR3 protein: CASSQQLGGANEQFF. CDR3 bases: TGTGCCAGCAGCCAGCAACTAGGCGGGGCCAATGAGCAGTTCTTC.

The chain uses TRBV20-1 and TRBJ1-6; D may be TRBD1 (6 bases). The CDR3 sequence is 14 residues long. Trimming removed 7 bases at V and 5 bases at J, with 15 bases between. Germline assignment: CDR1 DFQATT and CDR2 SNEGSKA (reference sequence). The CDR3 DNA sequence: TGCAGTGTTAAGACAGGCGTCAATAATTCACCCCTCCACTTT. Encoded protein: CSVKTGVNNSPLHF.

The V gene is TRBV25-1, the J gene TRBJ1-1, with 7 bases fitting TRBD1. Losses at the gene ends were 8 bases for V and 5 bases for J; bases not matched to a gene: 11. The CDR3 is 14 residues long. CDR1 is MGHDK, CDR2 SYGVNS, per germline. The DNA for the CDR3 is TGTGCCAGCGGTCGGAAAGGGGGCGCGACTGAAGCTTTCTTT. It specifies CASGRKGGATEAFF.

The chain uses TRBV7-9 and TRBJ2-1; D not resolved. V dropped 2 bases and J dropped 8 bases, with 1 base sitting between them. The CDR3 spans 10 residues. Germline V lookup: CDR1 SEHNR, CDR2 FQNEAQ (reference sequence). The CDR3 nucleotides are TGTGCCAGCAGCTTATATGAGCAGTTCTTC. It codes for CASSLYEQFF.

This clonotype was seen repeatedly, ten times or more. V gene TRBV7-9 combines with J gene TRBJ1-1; D unclear. The CDR3 length is 14 residues. Germline V CDR1 and CDR2: SEHNR, FQNEAQ (reference sequence). With 4 bases removed from V and 2 bases from J, the gap between germline ends came to 11 bases. The CDR3 is CASSSALGNTEAFF. CDR3 DNA sequence: TGTGCCAGCAGCTCAGCGCTTGGAAACACTGAAGCTTTCTTT.

The sample holds many counts of this clonotype. The V and J genes are TRBV20-1 and TRBJ2-1, with TRBD2 identical over 7 bases. CDR1 is DFQATT and CDR2 is SNEGSKA in the germline V gene (reference sequence). The J segment lost 5 bases and the V segment lost 6 bases, leaving 13 bases of the junction unmatched. The CDR3 runs to 15 residues. CDR3: CSAPRLGRVDNEQFF. The CDR3 DNA is TGCAGTGCCCCCCGGTTGGGGAGGGTGGACAATGAGCAGTTCTTC.

The chain carries TRBV15 and TRBJ2-1, with 14 positions matching TRBD2. The germline V gene encodes CDR1 LNHNV and CDR2 YYDKDF (reference sequence). This CDR3 contains 18 residues. J was trimmed by 6 bases and V by 6 bases; bases with no gene match: 13. CDR3 DNA: TGTGCCACCAGTCCGGTGACTAGCGGGAGGGGTCAGGGCAATGAGCAGTTCTTC. Translation gives CATSPVTSGRGQGNEQFF. Together with reference TRBV15 and TRBJ2-1, the CDR3 gives the full variable domain: DAMVIQNPRYQVTQFGKPVTLSCSQTLNHNVMYWYQQKSSQAPKLLFHYYDKDFNNEADTPDNFQSRRPNTSFCFLDIRSPGLGDTAMYLCATSPVTSGRGQGNEQFFGPGTRLTVL.

This clonotype was seen a few times. For the CDR3, the DNA is TGTGCCAGCAGCTCCCCCGGGACCAGGGGCCACGAGCAGTACTTC. Its protein is CASSSPGTRGHEQYF. V is TRBV7-2 and J is TRBJ2-7; possibly TRBD1 for D (6 bases). The ends were cut back, 4 bases at V and 5 bases at J, with 18 bases in the middle. Germline assignment: CDR1 SGHTA and CDR2 FQGNSA. This CDR3 has 15 amino acids.

V and J are TRBV7-2 and TRBJ2-3; 14 nucleotides line up with TRBD2. Germline CDR1 is SGHTA and CDR2 is FQGNSA. This CDR3 spans 20 amino acids. Germline trimming cut 5 bases from V and 0 bases from J; bases unmatched to any gene: 13. This chain's CDR3 is CASSRWGLAGVGASTDTQYF. The CDR3 DNA reads TGTGCCAGCAGCCGGTGGGGACTAGCGGGAGTGGGGGCTAGCACAGATACGCAGTATTTT. Drawing the rest from reference TRBV7-2 and TRBJ2-3, the complete variable domain is GAGVSQSPSNKVTEKGKDVELRCDPISGHTALYWYRQSLGQGLEFLIYFQGNSAPDKSGLPSDRFSAERTGGSVSTLTIQRTQQEDSAVYLCASSRWGLAGVGASTDTQYFGPGTRLTVL.

This rearrangement joins TRBV6-5 to TRBJ2-7, with 11 bases identical to TRBD1. The CDR3 covers 15 residues. V was clipped by 5 bases and J by 6 bases; unmatched bases: 9. Germline values: CDR1 MNHEY, CDR2 SVGAGI. For the CDR3, the DNA is TGTGCCAGCAGTCCTACCGGGACAGGGGGTTCCGAGCAGTACTTC. This translates into CASSPTGTGGSEQYF.

The genes are TRBV6-1 and TRBJ2-3; D not certain. Germline V CDR1 and CDR2: MNHNS, SASEGT. The V end was cut by 6 bases, the J end by 4 bases, with 26 bases between. CDR3 size: 18 residues. The CDR3 reads CASSRDLDWQNVADTQYF. In nucleotides, the CDR3 is TGTGCCAGCAGCCGCGACCTTGACTGGCAAAATGTGGCAGATACGCAGTATTTT.

The gene calls are TRBV15 and TRBJ2-3, with TRBD2 matching over 8 bases. The J segment lost 0 bases and the V segment lost 1 base, leaving 6 bases of the junction unmatched. Germline V gene data show CDR1 as LNHNV and CDR2 as YYDKDF (reference sequence). There are 17 residues in the CDR3. The CDR3 loop is CATSRGGTRISTDTQYF. In DNA, the CDR3 is TGTGCCACCAGCAGAGGCGGGACTAGGATTAGCACAGATACGCAGTATTTT.

Only a few counts were recorded for this clonotype. The chain carries TRBV20-1 and TRBJ2-1, with 13 bases aligning to TRBD2. CDR1 is DFQATT and CDR2 is SNEGSKA in the germline V gene (reference sequence). The length of the CDR3 is 19 residues. V shed 0 bases, J shed 0 bases, and the junction held 8 bases outside the gene matches. The CDR3 here is CSARDSGLAGMGSYNEQFF. In DNA form, the CDR3 reads TGCAGTGCTAGAGACTCGGGACTAGCGGGAATGGGCTCCTACAATGAGCAGTTCTTC.

This clonotype was recorded a few times. The chain combines TRBV5-4 with TRBJ2-3; 12 bases are a match to TRBD1. The CDR3 consists of 14 residues. Germline-derived CDR1 and CDR2 are SGHNT and YYREEE (reference sequence). J lost 5 bases, V lost 4 bases, and 2 bases had no gene match. CDR3 coding DNA: TGTGCCAGCAGCCGGGACAGGGGGCAAGATACGCAGTATTTT. This translates into CASSRDRGQDTQYF. Filled out from reference TRBV5-4 and TRBJ2-3, the complete variable domain reads ETGVTQSPTHLIKTRGQQVTLRCSSQSGHNTVSWYQQALGQGPQFIFQYYREEENGRGNFPPRFSGLQFPNYSSELNVNALELDDSALYLCASSRDRGQDTQYFGPGTRLTVL.

This clonotype was seen many times. V gene TRBV5-1 combines with J gene TRBJ2-3; D is uncertain. Germline V gene lookup returns CDR1 SGHRS and CDR2 YFSETQ. CDR3 length equals 15 residues. V gave up 1 base and J gave up 0 bases, with 9 bases separating them. For the CDR3, the DNA is TGCGCCAGCAGCTTGATGCCGGCTAGCACAGATACGCAGTATTTT. Translation: CASSLMPASTDTQYF.

For the CDR3, the DNA is TGTGCCAGCAGCCGATCCCAGCGGGGAGATGGCTACACCTTC. Translated: CASSRSQRGDGYTF. The J gene is TRBJ1-2, the V gene TRBV7-6; D gene unclear. This CDR3 comprises 14 residues. Trimming pared 5 bases from V and 6 bases from J, leaving 16 bases between. Germline V lookup: CDR1 SGHVS, CDR2 FNYEAQ. Supplemented by reference TRBV7-6 and TRBJ1-2, the full variable domain reads GAGVSQSPRYKVTKRGQDVALRCDPISGHVSLYWYRQALGQGPEFLTYFNYEAQQDKSGLPNDRFSAERPEGSISTLTIQRTEQRDSAMYRCASSRSQRGDGYTFGSGTRLTVV.

There are a few counts of this clonotype. This chain joins TRBV10-3 and TRBJ1-5; D gene unclear. The CDR3 runs 14 residues. Germline lookup yields CDR1 ENHRY and CDR2 SYGVKD. V gave up 2 bases and J gave up 4 bases, with 9 bases separating them. CDR3 in amino acids: CAISEGGRNQPQHF. The CDR3 bases are TGTGCCATCAGTGAGGGTGGCAGGAATCAGCCCCAGCATTTT.